This T cell receptor beta chain was documented in a study of graft-versus-host responses after intestinal transplantation. Across the whole study: All of the recipients had induction that used anti-thymocyte globulin, then tacrolimus and steroids for around three years. Whole-study results and caveats: Peak levels of circulating GvH clones tracked with early post-transplant HvG declines. Detection of GvH clones occurred in recipient marrow, and some had their first appearance in ileum or blood. Those patients showing graft-donor T cell macrochimerism displayed high graft-versus-host to host-versus-graft clonal ratios in allografts.

CDR3 size: 18 residues. The V end was cut by 0 bases, the J end by 2 bases, with 19 bases between. Germline V gene sequence: CDR1 SGDLS, CDR2 YYNGEE. The sample holds one count of this clone. Its antigen remains unidentified. Using immunoSEQ multiplex PCR, the repertoire was profiled, and TCRdb retains in-frame clones only, with some absent. The profile shows about 12,000 clones, 84% of them singletons. The material sequenced was PBMCs, taken approximately 320 days after intestinal transplant. The V and J genes are TRBV9 and TRBJ2-3; D assignment may be TRBD1 or TRBD2 (5 bases each). The receptor was derived from a human patient who received an intestinal transplant, so some T cells may come from the graft donor. The CDR3 loop reads CASSVDELFGANTDTQYF. The CDR3 bases are TGTGCCAGCAGCGTAGACGAGCTTTTCGGGGCCAACACAGATACGCAGTATTTT.